This T cell receptor (beta chain) was identified in a study of blood T cell repertoires in COVID-19. The overall study: Sites in the United States, Italy and Spain provided acute and convalescent COVID-19 samples. Sources were T cells, B-cell-depleted T cells, or PBMCs; the material itself was cDNA or gDNA.

CDR1 and CDR2 from the germline V gene are SNHLY and FYNNEI. Trimming took 7 bases from V and 5 from J, leaving 17 bases between them. This CDR3 has 14 residues. Authors' analysis steps: Quantification of nucleated cells was approximated via reference gene primer amplification. The data were produced by immunoSEQ multiplex PCR, yet TCRdb's version contains in-frame clones alone and is incomplete. The DNA was the basis for D and trimming; V, J and clone size are from that table. The table shows about 190,000 clones, with 84% occurring only once. This chain joins TRBV2 and TRBJ2-5; a possible D gene is TRBD1 (5 bases). Material: peripheral blood. This sequence originates from a woman aged 70 to 79 with active or convalescent COVID-19. CDR3 DNA sequence: TGTGCCAGCAAGAAGGGGCGCGTCGAGGAGACCCAGTACTTC. Encoded protein: CASKKGRVEETQYF.